This T cell receptor (beta chain) emerged from a study of cytomegalovirus exposure and HLA in healthy donors. Findings and caveats of the study: A missense variant in DCLRE1C was later tied to TCR beta V- and J-gene trimming.

Primers included in the PCR were 60 Vbeta and 13 Jbeta primers. Method: immunoSEQ multiplex PCR; TCRdb's copy keeps in-frame clones and lacks some. The sample totals 130,000 or so clones; its top ten clones hold about 2.2%. For this clone: No antigen is known for it.

Germline CDR1 LNHDA, CDR2 SQIVND (reference sequence). The V and J ends lost 6 bases and 6 bases, in that order; junction bases with no gene match: 8. The CDR3 runs 15 residues. Sequencing was carried out using PBMCs. This receptor was identified in a woman between 18 and 29 years old in good health and CMV-seronegative. This chain connects TRBV19 to TRBJ2-1; TRBD2 matches 10 bases. CDR3 sequence (DNA): TGTGCCAGTAGATCCGCTAGCGGGAGCCTCAATGAGCAGTTCTTC. Its translation: CASRSASGSLNEQFF. Supplemented by reference TRBV19 and TRBJ2-1, the full variable domain reads DGGITQSPKYLFRKEGQNVTLSCEQNLNHDAMYWYRQDPGQGLRLIYYSQIVNDFQKGDIAEGYSVSREKKESFPLTVTSAQKNPTAFYLCASRSASGSLNEQFFGPGTRLTVL.